The T cell receptor beta chain described here comes from a study of blood T cell repertoires in COVID-19. In the study's own analysis: How many nucleated cells were present was estimated from reference gene primer amplification. Some clones are missing from TCRdb's copy, which holds only in-frame ones; the method was immunoSEQ multiplex PCR. V and J calls and clone size are as listed in that table; D and trimming were resolved from the DNA. The sample carries approximately 300,000 clones, around 90% recorded once. Recruits, aged roughly 18 to 95 years, lived in 20 to 30 US areas. Grouping used clinical history reported by participants in a survey and questionnaire. Germline CDR1 is SGDLS and CDR2 is YYNGEE. There are 15 residues in the CDR3. Germline trimming cut 0 bases from V and 4 bases from J; bases unmatched to any gene: 5.

The sequenced sample was PBMCs or T cells enriched from blood (not recorded which). The chain is built from TRBV9 and TRBJ1-2, with TRBD1 matching 8 bases. The TCR originated in a woman in her 30s who had recovered from COVID-19. DNA of the CDR3: TGTGCCAGCAGCGTAGGTGGGGACAGGCGCTATGGCTACACCTTC. Amino acid sequence: CASSVGGDRRYGYTF.